This TCR beta chain was sequenced for a study of CD8+CD57+ T cells in acquired aplastic anemia. At the level of the study: Average DNA yield from sorted CD4+ and CD8+ cells was approximately 3 ug.

Study-level points and caveats: Found in both controls and patients were fewer than 35 CD8+ CDR3 sequences.

Note on this clonotype: What it binds is not known.

Both TCR beta VDJ combination and CDR3 sequence profiling were carried out. Genomic DNA was the template for this profiling. TCRdb used MiXCR to reprocess the reads, holding one entry per CDR3 protein. The table includes under 200,000 distinct CDR3 sequences, less than 60% detected once. The CDR3 has 12 amino acids. CDR1 DFQATT and CDR2 SNEGSKA come from the germline V gene (reference sequence). The ends lost 6 bases at V and 7 bases at J; junction bases unmatched: 8. It was patients with CD8+CD57+ cell expansion by flow cytometry who were chosen for sequencing. The TCR comes from a human donor with aplastic anemia. The V gene is TRBV20-1, the J gene TRBJ1-1, with 7 bases identical to TRBD1. The sample comprised sorted CD4+, CD8+, or CD8+CD57+ T cells (not recorded which) from PBMCs. The CDR3 region is CSARGQANEAFF. In DNA form, the CDR3 reads TGCAGTGCACGTGGACAGGCCAATGAAGCTTTCTTT.